Listed below are T cell receptor beta chains from one sample, sequenced in a study of blood T cell repertoires in COVID-19. The repertoire was sequenced with immunoSEQ multiplex PCR; TCRdb's copy has only in-frame clones and lacks some. Of 250,000 to 300,000 clones listed, about nine tenths are singletons. Sequences were obtained from peripheral blood. The receptors come from a woman aged 60-75 years with acute or convalescent COVID-19. The conserved cysteine and the conserved F or W are not part of the CDR3 here. The order of the fields is V gene, J gene, CDR3 protein.

TRBV2	TRBJ1-1	ASRADRGIMNTEAF
TRBV9	TRBJ1-1	ASSPGTGNTEAF
TRBV7-8	TRBJ2-1	ASTRTGNNEQF
TRBV9	TRBJ2-3	ASSVAQFAGESTQY
TRBV29-1	TRBJ2-7	SVGTAGPSYEQY
TRBV19	TRBJ2-1	ASSIGLAGVDEQF
TRBV5-1	TRBJ2-2	ASSRGLAGNTGELF
TRBV18	TRBJ1-2	ASSPQGVRYGYT
TRBV7-9	TRBJ2-7	ASSLAPVSYEQY
TRBV18	TRBJ1-1	ASSPQGQLNTEAF
TRBV5-1	TRBJ2-7	ASSGSSYEQY
TRBV9	TRBJ2-7	ASSTRDRGLASEQY
TRBV7-2	TRBJ2-3	ASSPYRPTDTQY
TRBV28	TRBJ2-7	ASSPGQGYEQY
TRBV7-2	TRBJ2-5	ASSQGLAGGIGETQY
TRBV5-1	TRBJ2-1	ASSLEPGWDEQF
TRBV5-5	TRBJ2-7	ASSPGTGRYEQY
TRBV6-2/TRBV6-3	TRBJ1-1	ASSRGQGSNTEAF
TRBV11-1	TRBJ1-1	AILAGQGQEAF
TRBV15	TRBJ2-2	ATSAGGAGLAENTGELF
TRBV4-3	TRBJ2-3	ASSPRDRGTDTQY
TRBV19	TRBJ1-1	ASSPLIGTGGDTEAF
TRBV5-1	TRBJ2-3	ASSLFMTGGTDTQY
TRBV9	TRBJ1-2	ASSVLAANYGYT
TRBV19	TRBJ2-5	ASSKVAGAGETQY
TRBV9	TRBJ2-5	ASSPYTQGQETQY
TRBV6-6	TRBJ1-1	ASSYSTGGYTEAF
TRBV9	TRBJ2-2	ASSGSGGPNTGELF
TRBV11-1	TRBJ1-1	ASRSTGSTEAF
TRBV9	TRBJ1-1	ASSVESGTEAF
TRBV28	TRBJ1-1	ASSRRSEAF
TRBV28	TRBJ2-2	ASTSSGLGTGELF
TRBV5-4	TRBJ1-2	ASSLASPYGYT
TRBV3-1/TRBV3-2	TRBJ2-7	ASSQIEAGGIYEQY
TRBV7-3	TRBJ1-6	ASSLWGNSPLH
TRBV21-1	TRBJ2-7	ASSKAGRYTWVGEQY
TRBV24-1	TRBJ1-2	ATSDTRQVEDGYT
TRBV7-3	TRBJ2-3	ASSDLLGAAPSTDTQY
TRBV5-6	TRBJ2-1	ASSPGGFYNEQF
TRBV25-1	TRBJ1-5	ASSPTFGGNQPQH
TRBV29-1	TRBJ2-5	SADRRGGQETQY
TRBV7-2	TRBJ2-5	ASSLVDSLYQETQY
TRBV19	TRBJ1-1	ASSIGLGGTEAF
TRBV2	TRBJ1-5	ASSEGGINQPQH
TRBV9	TRBJ2-2	ASSVRGQGGELF
TRBV7-2	TRBJ1-5	ASSPRTGDQPQH
TRBV27	TRBJ1-5	ASSRDSLSNQPQH
TRBV10-3	TRBJ1-2	AISEPGSPGDNYGYT